Detailed here is one T cell receptor beta chain. The antigen is not known. This sample was included in a study of T cells in localized non-small cell lung cancer. Study findings and constraints: Sequencing covered just one tumor region, so heterogeneity cannot be ruled out. A median approximately 53 of the top 100 tumor clones appeared in adjacent lung. Clonality peaked in uninvolved adjacent lung rather than tumor.

Generated by immunoSEQ multiplex PCR, the TCRdb table keeps only in-frame clones and is missing some. The sample shows tens of thousands of clones, about 88% of them seen only once. Per germline, CDR1 SQVTM and CDR2 ANQGSEA. Trimming took 6 bases from V and 0 from J, leaving 8 bases between them. CDR3 length: 12 residues. This specimen was peripheral blood, taken before any cancer treatment. The chain couples TRBV29-1 to TRBJ1-1; unclear D gene. The clonotype was recovered from a woman aged 35 to 70 with stage I squamous cell lung carcinoma. The CDR3 spells CSVDDLNTEAFF. The CDR3, as DNA: TGCAGCGTGGATGACTTGAACACTGAAGCTTTCTTT. Full variable domain (missing parts from reference TRBV29-1 and TRBJ1-1): SAVISQKPSRDICQRGTSLTIQCQVDSQVTMMFWYRQQPGQSLTLIATANQGSEATYESGFVIDKFPISRPNLTFSTLTVSNMSPEDSSIYLCSVDDLNTEAFFGQGTRLTVV.